The next 8 T cell receptor beta chains were all read from a single sample in a study of pediatric ulcerative colitis. Assay: immunoSEQ multiplex PCR; the TCRdb copy retains only in-frame clones and omits some. The sample yields 30,000 to 40,000 clones, around 80% seen once. The sequenced sample was blood. All receptors come from a boy between 10 and 17 years old with severe ulcerative colitis.

The gene calls are TRBV6-1 and TRBJ2-7, with 8 bases fitting TRBD1. Germline assignment: CDR1 MNHNS and CDR2 SASEGT. Trimming at V came to 0 bases and at J to 4 bases, leaving 11 bases not matched to a gene. This CDR3 comprises 17 residues. Here the CDR3 DNA reads TGTGCCAGCAGTGAAGCGTCGGATACCAGGGGGCAGTACGAGCAGTACTTC. It translates to CASSEASDTRGQYEQYF.

CDR3 amino acids: CASSGDRSGANYGYTF. The CDR3 DNA reads as TGTGCCAGCAGCGGGGACAGATCGGGAGCTAACTATGGCTACACCTTC. V gene TRBV2 combines with J gene TRBJ1-2; 7 nucleotides agree with TRBD1. The CDR3 is 16 amino acids. Germline loops: CDR1 SNHLY, CDR2 FYNNEI. The V gene end was trimmed by 6 bases and the J gene end by 0 bases; junction bases not matched to a gene: 10.

V gene TRBV30 combines with J gene TRBJ2-7; D might be TRBD1 (6 bases). This CDR3 region has 14 residues. The ends were cut back, 0 bases at V and 6 bases at J, with 15 bases in the middle. The V gene's germline CDR1 is GTSNPN and CDR2 SVGIG (reference sequence). This CDR3 is CAWSVMVGGGEQYF. CDR3 bases: TGTGCCTGGAGTGTGATGGTTGGGGGCGGCGAGCAGTACTTC. Supplemented by reference TRBV30 and TRBJ2-7, the full variable domain reads SQTIHQWPATLVQPVGSPLSLECTVEGTSNPNLYWYRQAAGRGLQLLFYSVGIGQISSEVPQNLSASRPQDRQFILSSKKLLLSDSGFYLCAWSVMVGGGEQYFGPGTRLTVT.

This chain uses TRBV19 with TRBJ1-1; weak D call: TRBD1 (5 bases). With 1 base removed from V and 1 base from J, the gap between germline ends came to 16 bases. This CDR3 is 17 amino acids long. Germline CDR1 reads LNHDA; CDR2 reads SQIVND (reference sequence). The CDR3 region has the DNA TGTGCCAGTAGTATAGGTACGGGCCCAGGGCCGAACACTGAAGCTTTCTTT. It encodes CASSIGTGPGPNTEAFF.

This chain uses TRBV9 with TRBJ2-3, with 14 bases identical to TRBD2. The germline CDR1 and CDR2 sequences are SGDLS and YYNGEE. CDR3 size: 15 residues. The V gene end was trimmed by 2 bases and the J gene end by 4 bases; junction bases not matched to a gene: 0. The CDR3 coding sequence is TGTGCCAGCAGCGTGGGACTAGCGGGGGCAGATACGCAGTATTTT. Translating gives CASSVGLAGADTQYF.

This clone has a handful of counts. The chain has TRBV4-1 and TRBJ1-1; D gene unclear. The CDR3 is 16 amino acids. The germline V gene has CDR1 MGHRA and CDR2 YSYEKL. V was shortened by 0 bases and J by 0 bases, with 11 bases between the two germline ends. The CDR3 sequence is CASSQDPGRMNTEAFF. The CDR3 DNA is TGCGCCAGCAGCCAAGATCCAGGACGAATGAACACTGAAGCTTTCTTT.

This sequence joins TRBV7-6 and TRBJ2-3, with 12 bases aligning to TRBD1. The CDR3 loop spans 15 amino acids. Unmatched junction bases numbered 6, after V lost 5 bases and J lost 6 bases. The germline gives CDR1 SGHVS, CDR2 FNYEAQ. The CDR3 bases are TGTGCCAGCAGCCCGGGACAGGGGGCGGTTGATACGCAGTATTTT. Protein sequence: CASSPGQGAVDTQYF.

This clone was counted a single time. The chain links TRBV5-1 to TRBJ2-2; tentatively, D is TRBD2 (6 bases). The CDR3 consists of 14 residues. Germline CDR1 is SGHRS and CDR2 is YFSETQ. V gave up 0 bases and J gave up 7 bases, with 10 bases separating them. The CDR3 here is CASSLGRARGELFF. Here the CDR3 DNA reads TGCGCCAGCAGCTTGGGGAGGGCCCGCGGGGAGCTGTTTTTT.